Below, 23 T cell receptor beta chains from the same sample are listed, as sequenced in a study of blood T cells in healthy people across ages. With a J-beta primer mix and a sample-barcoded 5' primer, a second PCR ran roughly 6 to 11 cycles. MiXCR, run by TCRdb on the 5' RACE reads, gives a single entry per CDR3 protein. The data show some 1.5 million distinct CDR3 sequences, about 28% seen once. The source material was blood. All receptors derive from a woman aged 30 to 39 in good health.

The CDR3 reads CASSLTGVLTF. Written as DNA, the CDR3 is TGTGCCAGCAGCTTAACCGGCGTCCTGACTTTC. V gene TRBV7-3 combines with J gene TRBJ2-6; no definite D call. The germline V gene encodes CDR1 SGHTA and CDR2 FQGTGA. The CDR3 length is 11 residues. V dropped 0 bases and J dropped 12 bases, with 3 bases sitting between them.

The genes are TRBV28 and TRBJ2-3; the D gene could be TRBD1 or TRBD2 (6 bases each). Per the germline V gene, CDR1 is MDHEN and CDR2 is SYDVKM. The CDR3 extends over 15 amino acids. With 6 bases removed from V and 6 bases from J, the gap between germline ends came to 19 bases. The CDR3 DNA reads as TGTGCCAGCAGGGGAACGTTGGGGGGCGCGGATACGCAGTATTTT. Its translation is CASRGTLGGADTQYF.

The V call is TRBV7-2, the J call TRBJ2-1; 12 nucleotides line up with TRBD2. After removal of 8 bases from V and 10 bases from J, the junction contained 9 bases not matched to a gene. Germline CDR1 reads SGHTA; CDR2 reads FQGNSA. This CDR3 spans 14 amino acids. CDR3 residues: CASPTSGSTGEQFF. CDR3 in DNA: TGTGCCAGCCCGACTAGCGGGAGTACCGGGGAGCAGTTCTTC.

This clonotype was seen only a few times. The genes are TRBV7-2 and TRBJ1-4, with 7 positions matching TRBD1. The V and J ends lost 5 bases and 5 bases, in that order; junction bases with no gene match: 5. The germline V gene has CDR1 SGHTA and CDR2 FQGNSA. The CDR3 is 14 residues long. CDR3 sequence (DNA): TGTGCCAGCAGCGAAACAGGGGTAAATGAAAAACTGTTTTTT. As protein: CASSETGVNEKLFF.

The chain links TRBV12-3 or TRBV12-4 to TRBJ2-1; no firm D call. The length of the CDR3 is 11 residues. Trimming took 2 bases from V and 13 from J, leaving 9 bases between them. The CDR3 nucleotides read TGTGCCAGCAGTTTACAGACAATCCAGTTCTTC. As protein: CASSLQTIQFF.

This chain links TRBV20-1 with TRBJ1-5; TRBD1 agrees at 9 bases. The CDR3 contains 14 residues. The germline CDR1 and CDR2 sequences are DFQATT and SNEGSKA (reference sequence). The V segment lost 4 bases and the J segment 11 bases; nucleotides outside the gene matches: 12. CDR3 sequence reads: CSAKGQGYRGAQHF. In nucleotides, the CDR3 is TGCAGTGCTAAGGGACAGGGCTACCGGGGGGCCCAGCATTTT.

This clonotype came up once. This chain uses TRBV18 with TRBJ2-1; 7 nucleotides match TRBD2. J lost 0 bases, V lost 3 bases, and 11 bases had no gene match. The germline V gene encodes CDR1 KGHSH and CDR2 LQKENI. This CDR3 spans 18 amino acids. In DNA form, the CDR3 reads TGTGCCAGCTCACCCCTGGGGGGGTTGATAGGCTCCTACAATGAGCAGTTCTTC. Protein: CASSPLGGLIGSYNEQFF.

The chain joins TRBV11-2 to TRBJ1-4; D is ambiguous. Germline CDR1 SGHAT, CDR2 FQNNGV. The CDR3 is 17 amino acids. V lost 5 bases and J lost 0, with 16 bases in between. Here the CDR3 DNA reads TGTGCCAGCAGCCAGCTATATGCGAGAGCAACTAATGAAAAACTGTTTTTT. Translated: CASSQLYARATNEKLFF.

This CDR3 reads CASSLTYRNTEAFF. In nucleotides, the CDR3 is TGTGCCAGCAGCTTAACTTACAGGAACACTGAAGCTTTCTTT. This chain connects TRBV7-2 to TRBJ1-1; D is unclear. Germline V gene lookup returns CDR1 SGHTA and CDR2 FQGNSA. This CDR3 is 14 amino acids long. V was clipped by 2 bases and J by 1 base, with 8 bases between them.

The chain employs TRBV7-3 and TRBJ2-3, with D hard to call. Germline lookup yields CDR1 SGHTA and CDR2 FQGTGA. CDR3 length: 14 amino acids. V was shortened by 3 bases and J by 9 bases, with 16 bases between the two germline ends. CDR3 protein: CASSFRRTDGTQYF. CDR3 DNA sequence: TGTGCCAGCAGCTTCCGACGGACGGACGGAACGCAGTATTTT.

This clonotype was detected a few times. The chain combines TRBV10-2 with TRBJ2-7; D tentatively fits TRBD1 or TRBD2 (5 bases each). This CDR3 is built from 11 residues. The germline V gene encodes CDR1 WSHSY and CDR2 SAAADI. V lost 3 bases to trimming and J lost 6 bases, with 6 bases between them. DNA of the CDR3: TGCGCCAGCAGTGATGGGACCGAGCAGTACTTC. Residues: CASSDGTEQYF.

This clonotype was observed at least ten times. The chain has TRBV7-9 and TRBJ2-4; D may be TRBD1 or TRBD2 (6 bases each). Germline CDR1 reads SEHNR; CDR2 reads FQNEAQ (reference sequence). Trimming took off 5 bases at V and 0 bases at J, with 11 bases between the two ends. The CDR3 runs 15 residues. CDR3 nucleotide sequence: TGTGCCAGCAGCCCCAAGGGGGGAGCCAAAAACATTCAGTACTTC. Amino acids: CASSPKGGAKNIQYF.

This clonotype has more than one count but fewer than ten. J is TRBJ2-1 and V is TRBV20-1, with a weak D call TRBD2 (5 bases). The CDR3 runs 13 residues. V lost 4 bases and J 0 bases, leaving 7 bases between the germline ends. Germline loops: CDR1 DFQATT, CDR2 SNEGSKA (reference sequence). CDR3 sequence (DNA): TGCAGTGCTAAGGACTCCTCCTACAATGAGCAGTTCTTC. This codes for CSAKDSSYNEQFF.

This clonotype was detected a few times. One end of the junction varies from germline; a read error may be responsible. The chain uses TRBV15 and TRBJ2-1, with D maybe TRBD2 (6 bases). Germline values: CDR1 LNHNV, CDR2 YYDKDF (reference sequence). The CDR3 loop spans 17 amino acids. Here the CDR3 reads CATSRDLRRASYNGQFF. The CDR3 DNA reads TGTGCCACCAGCAGAGATCTTAGGAGGGCCTCCTACAATGGGCAGTTCTTC.

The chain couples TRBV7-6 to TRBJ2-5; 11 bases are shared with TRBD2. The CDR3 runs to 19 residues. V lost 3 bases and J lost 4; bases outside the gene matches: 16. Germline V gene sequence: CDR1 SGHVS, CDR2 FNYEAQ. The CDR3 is CASSFSPLVAGGPGETQYF. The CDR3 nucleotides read TGTGCCAGCAGCTTTAGCCCGCTGGTAGCGGGAGGGCCAGGAGAGACCCAGTACTTC.

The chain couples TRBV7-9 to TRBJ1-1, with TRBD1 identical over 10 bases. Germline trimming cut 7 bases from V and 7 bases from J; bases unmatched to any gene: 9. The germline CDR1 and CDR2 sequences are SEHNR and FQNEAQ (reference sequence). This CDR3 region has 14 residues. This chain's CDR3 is CASIQGTGDLEAFF. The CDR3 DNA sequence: TGTGCCAGCATCCAAGGGACAGGGGACCTTGAAGCTTTCTTT.

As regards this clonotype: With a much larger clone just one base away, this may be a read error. The chain's CDR3 is CAISDVSYGGDSNEQYF. The CDR3, as DNA: TGTGCCATCAGTGATGTAAGCTACGGGGGGGATAGCAATGAGCAGTACTTC. The chain employs TRBV10-3 and TRBJ2-7; TRBD2 matches at 8 bases. Looked up from germline, CDR1 is ENHRY and CDR2 is SYGVKD. Germline trimming cut 3 bases from V and 7 bases from J; bases unmatched to any gene: 17. The CDR3 length is 17 residues.

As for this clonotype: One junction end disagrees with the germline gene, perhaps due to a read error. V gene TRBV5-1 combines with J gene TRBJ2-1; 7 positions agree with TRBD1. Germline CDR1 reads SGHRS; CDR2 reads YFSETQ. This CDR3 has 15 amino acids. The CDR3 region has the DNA TGCGCCAGCAGCCCCAGGGACAGCCCCTACAATAAGCAGTTCTTC. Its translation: CASSPRDSPYNKQFF. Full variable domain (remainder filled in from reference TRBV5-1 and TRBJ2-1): KAGVTQTPRYLIKTRGQQVTLSCSPISGHRSVSWYQQTPGQGLQFLFEYFSETQRNKGNFPGRFSGRQFSNSRSEMNVSTLELGDSALYLCASSPRDSPYNKQFFGPGTRLTVL.

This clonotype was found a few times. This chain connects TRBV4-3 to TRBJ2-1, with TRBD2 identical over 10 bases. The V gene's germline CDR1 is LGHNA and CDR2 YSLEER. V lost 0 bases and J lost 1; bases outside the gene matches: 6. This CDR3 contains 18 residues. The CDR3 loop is CASSQDHSSGRSYNEQFF. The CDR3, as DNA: TGCGCCAGCAGCCAAGATCACTCTAGCGGGAGATCCTACAATGAGCAGTTCTTC.

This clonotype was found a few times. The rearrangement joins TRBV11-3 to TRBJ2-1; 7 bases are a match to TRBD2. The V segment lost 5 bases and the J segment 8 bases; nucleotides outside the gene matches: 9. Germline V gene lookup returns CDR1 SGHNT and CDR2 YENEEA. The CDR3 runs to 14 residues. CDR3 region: CASSPGRRMHEQFF. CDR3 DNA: TGTGCCAGCAGCCCCGGGAGGCGGATGCATGAGCAGTTCTTC.

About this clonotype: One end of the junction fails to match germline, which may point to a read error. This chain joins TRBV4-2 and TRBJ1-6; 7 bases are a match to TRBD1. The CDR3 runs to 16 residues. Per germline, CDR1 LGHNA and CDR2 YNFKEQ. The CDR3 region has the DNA TGTGCCAGCAGTCAAGACCAGACAGGGACCAATTCACCCCTCCACTTT. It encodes CASSQDQTGTNSPLHF.

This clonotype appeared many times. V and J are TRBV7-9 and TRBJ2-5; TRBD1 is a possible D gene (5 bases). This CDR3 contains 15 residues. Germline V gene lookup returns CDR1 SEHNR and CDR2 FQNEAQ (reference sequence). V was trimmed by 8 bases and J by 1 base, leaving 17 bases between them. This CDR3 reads CASLSLGAAQETQYF. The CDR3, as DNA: TGTGCCAGCCTCTCTTTAGGGGCAGCCCAAGAGACCCAGTACTTC. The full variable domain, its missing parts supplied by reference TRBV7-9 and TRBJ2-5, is DTGVSQNPRHKITKRGQNVTFRCDPISEHNRLYWYRQTLGQGPEFLTYFQNEAQLEKSRLLSDRFSAERPKGSFSTLEIQRTEQGDSAMYLCASLSLGAAQETQYFGPGTRLLVL.

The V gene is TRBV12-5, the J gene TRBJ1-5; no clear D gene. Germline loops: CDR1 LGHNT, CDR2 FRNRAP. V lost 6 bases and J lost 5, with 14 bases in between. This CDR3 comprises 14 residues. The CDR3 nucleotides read TGTGCTAGTGGCCTCAGGAGGACCCATCAGCCCCAGCATTTT. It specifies CASGLRRTHQPQHF.